The T cell receptor beta chain described here comes from a study of shared clonotypes between healthy human individuals. The germline CDR1 and CDR2 sequences are LNHDA and SQIVND (reference sequence). Trimming left V 5 bases short and J 1 base short, with 8 bases between. The CDR3 has 13 residues. Genomic DNA of every subset was divided equally among multiple immunoSEQ plates. Sequenced by immunoSEQ multiplex PCR; TCRdb stores in-frame clones only, minus some. The table lists approximately 470,000 clones, roughly 80% of them singletons. Caucasian adults residing in Nashville, Tennessee made up all the donors.

The specimen sequenced was PBMCs. The source is a woman aged 40 to 50 in good health. Some clones in this sample may be carry-over from other donors' samples. This chain connects TRBV19 to TRBJ2-5, with a possible D match to TRBD1 (6 bases). CDR3 amino acids: CASSGTSQETQYF. Written as DNA, the CDR3 is TGTGCCAGTAGTGGGACATCCCAAGAGACCCAGTACTTC.